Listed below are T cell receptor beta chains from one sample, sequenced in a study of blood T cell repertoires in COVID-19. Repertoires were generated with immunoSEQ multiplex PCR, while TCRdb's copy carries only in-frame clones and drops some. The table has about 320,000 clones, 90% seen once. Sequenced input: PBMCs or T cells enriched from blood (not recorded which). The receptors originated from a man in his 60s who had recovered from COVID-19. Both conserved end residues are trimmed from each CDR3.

CDR3aa: ASSLWTGSGNTIY
j_gene: TRBJ1-3
v_gene: TRBV6-5
len: 13

CDR3aa: ASIRGGSYNEQF
j_gene: TRBJ2-1
v_gene: TRBV28
len: 12

CDR3aa: ASSGPGTGIYGYT
j_gene: TRBJ1-2
v_gene: TRBV27
len: 13

CDR3aa: ASSYSPEYYEQY
j_gene: TRBJ2-7
v_gene: TRBV6-5
len: 12

CDR3aa: ASSPWGQGGNTIY
j_gene: TRBJ1-3
v_gene: TRBV11-2
len: 13

CDR3aa: ASSSRVVNTEAF
j_gene: TRBJ1-1
v_gene: TRBV5-1
len: 12

CDR3aa: AWNQGLAGDNEQF
j_gene: TRBJ2-1
v_gene: TRBV30
len: 13

CDR3aa: ASSRDRGSNEKLF
j_gene: TRBJ1-4
v_gene: TRBV21-1
len: 13

CDR3aa: ASSVERLASYNEQF
j_gene: TRBJ2-1
v_gene: TRBV6-1
len: 14

CDR3aa: ASSLIRDNQPQH
j_gene: TRBJ1-5
v_gene: TRBV27
len: 12

CDR3aa: ASSLGTENEKLF
j_gene: TRBJ1-4
v_gene: TRBV11-3
len: 12

CDR3aa: ASSLDRATEAF
j_gene: TRBJ1-1
v_gene: TRBV3-1/TRBV3-2
len: 11

CDR3aa: ASSRNTGSTDTQY
j_gene: TRBJ2-3
v_gene: TRBV7-9
len: 13

CDR3aa: ASSRKTSGGAEQY
j_gene: TRBJ2-7
v_gene: TRBV19
len: 13

CDR3aa: ASSHNRGGTEAF
j_gene: TRBJ1-1
v_gene: TRBV5-4
len: 12

CDR3aa: ASRGDYSYEQY
j_gene: TRBJ2-7
v_gene: TRBV12-3/TRBV12-4
len: 11

CDR3aa: ASSLGSGTGRDGYT
j_gene: TRBJ1-2
v_gene: TRBV5-1
len: 14

CDR3aa: ASSATGQGDQPQH
j_gene: TRBJ1-5
v_gene: TRBV5-6
len: 13

CDR3aa: ASSDGTGLGYT
j_gene: TRBJ1-2
v_gene: TRBV5-1
len: 11